This TCR beta chain stems from a study of blood T cell repertoires in COVID-19. The wider study: Both acute and convalescent COVID-19 samples were obtained from the United States, Italy and Spain. T cells, B-cell-depleted T cells, or PBMCs provided the cDNA or gDNA that served as material.

The CDR3 covers 17 residues. Under the authors' procedure: The authors estimated nucleated cell counts from reference gene primer amplification. Sequenced by immunoSEQ multiplex PCR; TCRdb stores in-frame clones only, minus some. V and J calls plus clone size are reproduced from that table; the DNA served to infer D and trimming. The sample shows 200,000 to 250,000 clones, 87% of them seen only once. Clinical histories supplied by participants themselves formed the basis of cohort assignment. Material for sequencing was PBMCs or T cells enriched from blood (not recorded which). This clonotype was sampled from a man younger than 40 who had recovered from COVID-19. The rearrangement joins TRBV21-1 to TRBJ1-2; the table gives TRBD1 as D, unverified against the DNA. TRBV21-1 is a listed pseudogene. CDR3 sequence (DNA): TGTGCCAGCAGCAAAAAGGACAGGGATTGTCAGTATCCTGGCTACACCTTC. Its protein is CASSKKDRDCQYPGYTF.